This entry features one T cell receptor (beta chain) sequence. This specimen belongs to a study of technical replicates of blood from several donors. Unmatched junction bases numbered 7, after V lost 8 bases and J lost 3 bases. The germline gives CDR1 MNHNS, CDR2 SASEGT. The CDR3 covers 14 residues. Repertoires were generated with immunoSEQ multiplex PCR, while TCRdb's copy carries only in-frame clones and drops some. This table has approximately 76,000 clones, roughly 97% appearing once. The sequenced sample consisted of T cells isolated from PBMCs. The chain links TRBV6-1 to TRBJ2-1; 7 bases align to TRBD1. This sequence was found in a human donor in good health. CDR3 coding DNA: TGTGCCAGCGTAGAACAGGGGTTCTACAATGAGCAGTTCTTC. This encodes CASVEQGFYNEQFF.